Presented here are 2 T cell receptor beta chains from one specimen sequenced in a study of long-term antiretroviral therapy in people with HIV. Samples were assayed with immunoSEQ v3.0 at survey level. TCRdb keeps only in-frame clones here, not all; method: immunoSEQ multiplex PCR. In the table there are 15,000 to 20,000 clones, roughly 80% of which are singletons. The source was unsorted PBMCs, collected 0.6 years after starting antiretroviral therapy. The receptors here all came from a woman in her late teens or twenties with HIV.

The CDR3 protein is CASSQGGTGSMDTQYF. CDR3 in DNA: TGCGCCAGCAGCCAGGGAGGGACAGGGTCCATGGATACGCAGTATTTT. The chain links TRBV4-1 to TRBJ2-3; 9 bases are a match to TRBD1. Germline V gives CDR1 MGHRA, CDR2 YSYEKL. Trimming removed 3 bases from V and 6 bases from J; junction bases left unmatched: 10. The CDR3 runs to 16 residues.

The J gene is TRBJ1-1, the V gene TRBV4-3; D gene uncertain. Germline V gene data show CDR1 as LGHNA and CDR2 as YSLEER. Deletions cut 0 bases from V and 1 base from J, with 9 bases between. This CDR3 comprises 15 residues. The CDR3 coding sequence is TGCGCCAGCAGCCAAGACGTCTCGCCGAACACTGAAGCTTTCTTT. Translating it yields CASSQDVSPNTEAFF.